This T cell receptor (beta chain) derives from a study of T cell responses to AZD1222 COVID-19 vaccine. Study-level results: Spike-specific TCR breadth rose after two AZD1222 doses, and depth rose as well.

TCRdb keeps only in-frame clones here, not all; method: immunoSEQ multiplex PCR. The table records 130,000 or so clones, approximately 90% of them present only once. V lost 0 bases to trimming and J lost 2 bases, with 10 bases between them. This CDR3 spans 15 amino acids. The germline V gene has CDR1 SGHRS and CDR2 YFSETQ. About this clone itself: Its antigen is currently unknown.

The specimen comprised peripheral blood, sampled on day 0 of AZD1222 vaccination. The TCR was taken from an adult in good health. The chain links TRBV5-1 to TRBJ2-3; D uncertain. DNA for the CDR3: TGCGCCAGCAGCTTGGCCGACATTACCACAGATACGCAGTATTTT. It encodes CASSLADITTDTQYF.